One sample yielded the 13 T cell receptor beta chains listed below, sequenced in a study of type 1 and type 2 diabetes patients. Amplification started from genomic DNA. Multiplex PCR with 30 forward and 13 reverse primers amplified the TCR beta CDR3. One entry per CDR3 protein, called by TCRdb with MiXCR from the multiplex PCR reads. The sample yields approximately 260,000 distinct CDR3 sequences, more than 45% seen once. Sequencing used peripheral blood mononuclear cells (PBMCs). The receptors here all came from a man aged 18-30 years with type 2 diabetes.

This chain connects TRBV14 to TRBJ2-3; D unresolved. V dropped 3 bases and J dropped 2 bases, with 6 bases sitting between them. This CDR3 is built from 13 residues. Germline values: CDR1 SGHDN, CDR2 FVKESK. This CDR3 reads CASSQGNTDTQYF. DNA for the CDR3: TGTGCCAGCAGCCAGGGTAACACAGATACGCAGTATTTT.

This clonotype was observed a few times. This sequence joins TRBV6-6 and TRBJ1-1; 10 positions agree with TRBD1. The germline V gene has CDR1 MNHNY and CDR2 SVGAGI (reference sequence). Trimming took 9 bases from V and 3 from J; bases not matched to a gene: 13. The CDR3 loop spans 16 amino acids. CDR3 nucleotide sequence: TGTGCCAGTTCATCCGGGACAGGGGTTCTTCACACTGAAGCTTTCTTT. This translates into CASSSGTGVLHTEAFF.

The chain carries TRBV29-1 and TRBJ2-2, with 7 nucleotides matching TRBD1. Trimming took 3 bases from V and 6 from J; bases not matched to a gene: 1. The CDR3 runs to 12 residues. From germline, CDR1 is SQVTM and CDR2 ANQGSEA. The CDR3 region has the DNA TGCAGCGTTGATCAGGGGGCCGGGGAGCTGTTTTTT. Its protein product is CSVDQGAGELFF.

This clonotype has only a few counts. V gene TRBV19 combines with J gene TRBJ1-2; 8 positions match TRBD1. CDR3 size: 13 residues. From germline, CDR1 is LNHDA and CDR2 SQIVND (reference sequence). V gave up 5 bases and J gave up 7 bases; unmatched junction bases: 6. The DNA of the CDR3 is TGTGCCAGTAGTCCTCAGGGGGCCGGTGGCTACACCTTC. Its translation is CASSPQGAGGYTF.

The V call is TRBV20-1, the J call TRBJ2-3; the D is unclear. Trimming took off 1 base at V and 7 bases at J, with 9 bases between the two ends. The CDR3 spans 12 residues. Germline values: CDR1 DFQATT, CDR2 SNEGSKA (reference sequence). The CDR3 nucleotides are TGCAGTGCTAGAGGACCCGCTAATACGCAGTATTTT. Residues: CSARGPANTQYF.

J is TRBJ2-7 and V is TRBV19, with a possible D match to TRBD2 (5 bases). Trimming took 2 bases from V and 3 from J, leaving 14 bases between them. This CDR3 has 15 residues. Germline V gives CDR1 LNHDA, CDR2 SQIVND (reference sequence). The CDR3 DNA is TGTGCCAGTAGTATATCGGGGATAAGCGTCTACGAGCAGTACTTC. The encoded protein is CASSISGISVYEQYF. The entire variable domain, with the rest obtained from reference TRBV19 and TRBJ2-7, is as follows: DGGITQSPKYLFRKEGQNVTLSCEQNLNHDAMYWYRQDPGQGLRLIYYSQIVNDFQKGDIAEGYSVSREKKESFPLTVTSAQKNPTAFYLCASSISGISVYEQYFGPGTRLTVT.

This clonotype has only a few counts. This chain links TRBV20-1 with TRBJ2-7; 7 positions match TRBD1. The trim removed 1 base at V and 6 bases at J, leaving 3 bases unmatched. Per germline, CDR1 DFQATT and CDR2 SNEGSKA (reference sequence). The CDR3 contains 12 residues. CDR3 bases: TGCAGTGCTAGAGCCTACAGGGGCGAGCAGTACTTC. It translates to CSARAYRGEQYF.

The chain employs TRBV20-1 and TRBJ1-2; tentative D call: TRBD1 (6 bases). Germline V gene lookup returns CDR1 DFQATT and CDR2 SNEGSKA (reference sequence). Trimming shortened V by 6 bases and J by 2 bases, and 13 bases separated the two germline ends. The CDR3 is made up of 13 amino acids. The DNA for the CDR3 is TGCAGTGCCAACGGGGGCAGAAACTATGGCTACACCTTC. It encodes CSANGGRNYGYTF.

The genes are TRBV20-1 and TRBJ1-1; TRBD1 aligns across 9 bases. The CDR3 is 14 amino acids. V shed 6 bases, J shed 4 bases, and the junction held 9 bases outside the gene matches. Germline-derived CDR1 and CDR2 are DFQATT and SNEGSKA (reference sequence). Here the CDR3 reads CSADNRGRGTEAFF. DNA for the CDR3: TGCAGTGCAGATAACAGGGGGCGAGGCACTGAAGCTTTCTTT.

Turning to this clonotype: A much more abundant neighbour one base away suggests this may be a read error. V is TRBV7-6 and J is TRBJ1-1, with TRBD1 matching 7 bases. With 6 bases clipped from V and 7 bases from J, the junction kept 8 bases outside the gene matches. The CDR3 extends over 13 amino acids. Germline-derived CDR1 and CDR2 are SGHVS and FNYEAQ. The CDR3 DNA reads TGTGCCAGCAGTGGAGGCCGACAGGGTGAAGCTTTCTTT. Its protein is CASSGGRQGEAFF.

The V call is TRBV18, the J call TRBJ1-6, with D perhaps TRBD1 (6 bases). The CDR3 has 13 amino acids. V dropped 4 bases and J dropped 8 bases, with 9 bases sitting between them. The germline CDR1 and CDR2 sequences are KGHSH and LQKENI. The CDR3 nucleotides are TGTGCCAGCTCACAACCAGGGGATTCACCCCTCCACTTT. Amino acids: CASSQPGDSPLHF.

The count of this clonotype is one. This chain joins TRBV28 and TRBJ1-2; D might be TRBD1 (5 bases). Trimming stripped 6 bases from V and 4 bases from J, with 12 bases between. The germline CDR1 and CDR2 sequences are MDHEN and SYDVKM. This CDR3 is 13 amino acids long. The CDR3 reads CASRLTGVYGYTF. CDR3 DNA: TGTGCCAGCAGATTAACAGGTGTCTATGGCTACACCTTC.

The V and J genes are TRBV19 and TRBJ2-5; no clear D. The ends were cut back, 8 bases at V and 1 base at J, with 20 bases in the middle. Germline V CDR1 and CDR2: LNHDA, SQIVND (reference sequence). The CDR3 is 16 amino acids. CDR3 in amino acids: CASFCVAPPTQETQYF. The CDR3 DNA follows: TGTGCCAGTTTTTGCGTTGCGCCACCCACCCAAGAGACCCAGTACTTC.